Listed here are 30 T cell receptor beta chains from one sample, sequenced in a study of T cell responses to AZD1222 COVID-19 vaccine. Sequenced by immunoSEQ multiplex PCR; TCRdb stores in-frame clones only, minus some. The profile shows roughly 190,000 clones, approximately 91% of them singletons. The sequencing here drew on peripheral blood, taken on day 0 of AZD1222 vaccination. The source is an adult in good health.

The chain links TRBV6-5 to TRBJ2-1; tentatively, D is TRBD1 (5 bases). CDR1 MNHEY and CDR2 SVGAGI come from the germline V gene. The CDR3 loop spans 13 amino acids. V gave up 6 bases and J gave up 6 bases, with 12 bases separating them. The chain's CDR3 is CASRRTGGNEQFF. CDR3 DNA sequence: TGTGCCAGCAGACGAACAGGTGGCAATGAGCAGTTCTTC.

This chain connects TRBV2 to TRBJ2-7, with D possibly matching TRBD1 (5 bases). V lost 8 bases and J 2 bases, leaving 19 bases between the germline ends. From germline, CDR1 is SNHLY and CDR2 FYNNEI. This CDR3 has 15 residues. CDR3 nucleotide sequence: TGTGCCAGCTCACCCCAGACTGCAGGGCCCTACGAGCAGTACTTC. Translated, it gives CASSPQTAGPYEQYF.

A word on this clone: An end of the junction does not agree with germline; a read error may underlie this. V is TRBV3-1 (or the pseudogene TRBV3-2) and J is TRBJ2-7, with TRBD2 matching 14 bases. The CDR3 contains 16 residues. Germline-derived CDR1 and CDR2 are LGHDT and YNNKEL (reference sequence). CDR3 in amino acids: CASSQPGLAGVYGQYF. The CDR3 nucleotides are TGTGCCAGCAGCCAACCGGGACTAGCGGGGGTGTACGGGCAGTACTTC.

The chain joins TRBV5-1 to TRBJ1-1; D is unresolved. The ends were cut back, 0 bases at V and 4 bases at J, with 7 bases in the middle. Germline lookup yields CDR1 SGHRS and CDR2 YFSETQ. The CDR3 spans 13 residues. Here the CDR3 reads CASSLGGITEAFF. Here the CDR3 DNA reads TGCGCCAGCAGCTTGGGTGGGATCACTGAAGCTTTCTTT.

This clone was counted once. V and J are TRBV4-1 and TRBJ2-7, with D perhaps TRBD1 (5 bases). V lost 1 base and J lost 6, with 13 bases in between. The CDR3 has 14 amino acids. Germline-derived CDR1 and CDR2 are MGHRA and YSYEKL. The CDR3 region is CASSQVGAGTEQYF. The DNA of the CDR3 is TGCGCCAGCAGCCAAGTAGGGGCCGGAACCGAGCAGTACTTC.

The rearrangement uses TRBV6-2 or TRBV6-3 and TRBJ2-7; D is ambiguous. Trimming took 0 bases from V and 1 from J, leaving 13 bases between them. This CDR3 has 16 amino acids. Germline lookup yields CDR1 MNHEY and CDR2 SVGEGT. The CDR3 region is CASSYSSSHQSYEQYF. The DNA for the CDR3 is TGTGCCAGCAGTTACTCGAGTAGCCACCAGTCCTACGAGCAGTACTTC.

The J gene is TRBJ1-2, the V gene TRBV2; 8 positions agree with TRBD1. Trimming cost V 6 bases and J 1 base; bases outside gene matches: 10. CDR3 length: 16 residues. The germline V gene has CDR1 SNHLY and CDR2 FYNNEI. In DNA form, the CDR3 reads TGTGCCAGCAGGGGACAGGAGAACCCTCTTAACTATGGCTACACCTTC. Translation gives CASRGQENPLNYGYTF.

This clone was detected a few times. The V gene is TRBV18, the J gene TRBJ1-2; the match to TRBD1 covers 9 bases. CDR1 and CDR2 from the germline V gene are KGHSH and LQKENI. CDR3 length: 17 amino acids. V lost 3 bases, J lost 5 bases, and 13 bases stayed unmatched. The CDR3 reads CASSPRDRVGTEYGYTF. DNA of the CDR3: TGTGCCAGCTCACCCCGGGACAGGGTGGGGACGGAATATGGCTACACCTTC.

The CDR3 DNA is TGTGCCAGCAGGCTGGATTATAGGGGCAATCAGCCCCAGCATTTT. As protein: CASRLDYRGNQPQHF. V and J are TRBV28 and TRBJ1-5; D is unclear. The V end lost 6 bases, the J end lost 2 bases, and 14 bases lay between the germline ends. Germline V lookup: CDR1 MDHEN, CDR2 SYDVKM. This CDR3 spans 15 amino acids.

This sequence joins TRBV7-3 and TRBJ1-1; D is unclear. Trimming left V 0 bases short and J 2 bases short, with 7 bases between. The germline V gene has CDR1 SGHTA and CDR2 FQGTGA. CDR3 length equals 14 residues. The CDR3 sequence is CASSLTGPNTEAFF. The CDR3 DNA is TGTGCCAGCAGCTTAACTGGGCCCAACACTGAAGCTTTCTTT.

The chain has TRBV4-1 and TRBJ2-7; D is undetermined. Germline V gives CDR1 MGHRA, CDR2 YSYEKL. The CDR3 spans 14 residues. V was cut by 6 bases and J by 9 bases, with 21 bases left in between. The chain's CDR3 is CASRLEEAAVRQYF. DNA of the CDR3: TGCGCCAGCAGGCTAGAAGAGGCCGCTGTTCGGCAGTACTTC.

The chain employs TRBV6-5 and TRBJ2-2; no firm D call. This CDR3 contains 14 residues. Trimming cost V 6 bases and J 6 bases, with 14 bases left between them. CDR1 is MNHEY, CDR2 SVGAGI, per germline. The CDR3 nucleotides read TGTGCCAGCAGGACCGGTCCCACTTCCGGGGAGCTGTTTTTT. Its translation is CASRTGPTSGELFF.

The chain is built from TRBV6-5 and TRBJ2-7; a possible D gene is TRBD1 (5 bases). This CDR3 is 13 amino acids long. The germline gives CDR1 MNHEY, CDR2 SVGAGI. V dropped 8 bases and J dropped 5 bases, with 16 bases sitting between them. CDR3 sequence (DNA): TGTGCCAGCCAAAAATCAGGGTTGGACGAGCAGTACTTC. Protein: CASQKSGLDEQYF.

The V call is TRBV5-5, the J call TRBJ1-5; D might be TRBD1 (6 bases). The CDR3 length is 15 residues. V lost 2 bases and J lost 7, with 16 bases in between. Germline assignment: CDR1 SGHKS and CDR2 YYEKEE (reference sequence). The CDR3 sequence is CASSLQGSTGQPQHF. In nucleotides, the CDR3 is TGTGCCAGCAGCTTACAGGGCTCTACGGGGCAGCCCCAGCATTTT.

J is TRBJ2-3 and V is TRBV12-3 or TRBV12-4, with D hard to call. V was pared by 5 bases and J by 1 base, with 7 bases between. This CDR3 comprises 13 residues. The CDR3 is CASSARGTDTQYF. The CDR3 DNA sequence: TGTGCCAGCAGTGCAAGGGGCACAGATACGCAGTATTTT.

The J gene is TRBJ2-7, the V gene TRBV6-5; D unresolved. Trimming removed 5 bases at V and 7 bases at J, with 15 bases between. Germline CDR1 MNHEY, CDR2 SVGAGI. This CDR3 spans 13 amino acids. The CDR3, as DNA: TGTGCCAGCAGTCCGCTTGGAACAGCTGAGCAGTACTTC. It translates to CASSPLGTAEQYF.

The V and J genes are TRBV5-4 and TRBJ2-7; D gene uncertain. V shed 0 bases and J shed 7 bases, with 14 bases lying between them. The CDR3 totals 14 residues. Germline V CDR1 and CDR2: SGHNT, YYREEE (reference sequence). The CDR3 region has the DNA TGTGCCAGCAGCTTGGCCGAAAGTGAGTGGGAGCAGTACTTC. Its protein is CASSLAESEWEQYF.

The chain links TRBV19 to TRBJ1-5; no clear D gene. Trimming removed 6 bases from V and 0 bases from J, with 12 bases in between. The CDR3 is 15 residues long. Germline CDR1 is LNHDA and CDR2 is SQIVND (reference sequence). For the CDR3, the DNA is TGTGCCAGTAGGAAAGGGATCAATAGCAATCAGCCCCAGCATTTT. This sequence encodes CASRKGINSNQPQHF.

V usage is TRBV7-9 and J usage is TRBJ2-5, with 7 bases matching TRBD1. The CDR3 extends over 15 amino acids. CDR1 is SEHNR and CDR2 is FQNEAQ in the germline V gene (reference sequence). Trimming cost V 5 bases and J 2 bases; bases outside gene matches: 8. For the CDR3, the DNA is TGTGCCAGCAGCATCTCACAGGGGCTTCAAGAGACCCAGTACTTC. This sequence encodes CASSISQGLQETQYF.

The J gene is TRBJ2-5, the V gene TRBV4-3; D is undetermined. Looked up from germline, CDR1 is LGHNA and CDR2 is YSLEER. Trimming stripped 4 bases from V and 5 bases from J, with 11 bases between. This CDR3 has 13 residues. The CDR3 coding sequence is TGCGCCAGCAGCCCCGACCCAGAGGAGACCCAGTACTTC. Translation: CASSPDPEETQYF.

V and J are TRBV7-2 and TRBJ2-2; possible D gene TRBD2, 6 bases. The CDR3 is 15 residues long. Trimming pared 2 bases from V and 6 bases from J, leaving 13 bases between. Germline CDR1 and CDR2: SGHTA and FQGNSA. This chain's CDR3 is CASSLTWGEAGELFF. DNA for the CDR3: TGTGCCAGCAGCTTAACCTGGGGGGAAGCCGGGGAGCTGTTTTTT.

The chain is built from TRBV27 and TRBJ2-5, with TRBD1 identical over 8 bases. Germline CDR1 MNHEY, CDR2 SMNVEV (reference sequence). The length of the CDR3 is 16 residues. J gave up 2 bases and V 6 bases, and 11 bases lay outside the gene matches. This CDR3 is CASSLGQGTRQETQYF. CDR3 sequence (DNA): TGTGCCAGCAGCCTTGGACAGGGTACTCGGCAAGAGACCCAGTACTTC.

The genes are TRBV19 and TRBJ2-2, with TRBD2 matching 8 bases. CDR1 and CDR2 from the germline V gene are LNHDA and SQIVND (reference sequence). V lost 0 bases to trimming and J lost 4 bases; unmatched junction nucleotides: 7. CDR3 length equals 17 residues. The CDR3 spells CASSIDPAGEGTGELFF. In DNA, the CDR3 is TGTGCCAGTAGTATAGATCCAGCGGGAGAGGGCACCGGGGAGCTGTTTTTT.

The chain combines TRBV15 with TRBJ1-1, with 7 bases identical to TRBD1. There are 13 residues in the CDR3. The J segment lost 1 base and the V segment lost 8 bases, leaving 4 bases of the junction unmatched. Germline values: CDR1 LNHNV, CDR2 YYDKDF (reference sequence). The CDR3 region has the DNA TGTGCCACCCGAAGGACAGGGAACACTGAAGCTTTCTTT. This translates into CATRRTGNTEAFF.

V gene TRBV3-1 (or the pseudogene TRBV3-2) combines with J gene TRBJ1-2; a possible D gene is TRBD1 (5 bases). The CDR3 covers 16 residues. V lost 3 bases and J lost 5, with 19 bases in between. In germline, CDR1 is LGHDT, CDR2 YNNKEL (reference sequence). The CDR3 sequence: CASSQGLPGWVYGYTF. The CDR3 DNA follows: TGTGCCAGCAGCCAGGGACTACCAGGGTGGGTTTATGGCTACACCTTC.

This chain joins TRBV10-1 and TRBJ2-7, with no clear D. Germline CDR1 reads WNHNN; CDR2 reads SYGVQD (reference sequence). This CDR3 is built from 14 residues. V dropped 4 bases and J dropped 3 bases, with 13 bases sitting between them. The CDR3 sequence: CASSVPVENYEQYF. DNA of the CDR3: TGCGCCAGCAGTGTTCCGGTTGAGAACTACGAGCAGTACTTC.

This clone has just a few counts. The CDR3 reads CAGSGLAYSGQYF. In DNA, the CDR3 is TGTGCCGGGTCAGGACTGGCTTACTCCGGGCAGTACTTC. The genes are TRBV28 and TRBJ2-7; D possibly corresponds to TRBD2 (5 bases). The germline gives CDR1 MDHEN, CDR2 SYDVKM. This CDR3 spans 13 amino acids. Trimming cost V 11 bases and J 9 bases, with 23 bases left between them.

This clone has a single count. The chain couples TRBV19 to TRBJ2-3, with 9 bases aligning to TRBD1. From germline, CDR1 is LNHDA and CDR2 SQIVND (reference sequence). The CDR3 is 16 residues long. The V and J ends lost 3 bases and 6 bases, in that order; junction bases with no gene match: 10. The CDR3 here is CASSIGNRGRADTQYF. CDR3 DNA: TGTGCCAGTAGTATTGGTAACAGGGGGCGGGCGGATACGCAGTATTTT. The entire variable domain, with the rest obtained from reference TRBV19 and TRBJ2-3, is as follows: DGGITQSPKYLFRKEGQNVTLSCEQNLNHDAMYWYRQDPGQGLRLIYYSQIVNDFQKGDIAEGYSVSREKKESFPLTVTSAQKNPTAFYLCASSIGNRGRADTQYFGPGTRLTVL.

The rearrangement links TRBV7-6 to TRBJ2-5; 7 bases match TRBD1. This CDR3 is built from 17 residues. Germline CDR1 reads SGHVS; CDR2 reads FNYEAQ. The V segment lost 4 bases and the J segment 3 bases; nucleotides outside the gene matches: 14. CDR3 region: CASSSNLRDSIKETQYF. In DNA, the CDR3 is TGTGCCAGCAGCTCTAACCTTAGGGACAGCATCAAAGAGACCCAGTACTTC.

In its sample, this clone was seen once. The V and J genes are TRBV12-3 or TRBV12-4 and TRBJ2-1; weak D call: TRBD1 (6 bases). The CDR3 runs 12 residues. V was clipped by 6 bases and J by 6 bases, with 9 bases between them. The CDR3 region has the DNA TGTGCCAGCAGGGAACAGGGCAATGAGCAGTTCTTC. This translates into CASREQGNEQFF.